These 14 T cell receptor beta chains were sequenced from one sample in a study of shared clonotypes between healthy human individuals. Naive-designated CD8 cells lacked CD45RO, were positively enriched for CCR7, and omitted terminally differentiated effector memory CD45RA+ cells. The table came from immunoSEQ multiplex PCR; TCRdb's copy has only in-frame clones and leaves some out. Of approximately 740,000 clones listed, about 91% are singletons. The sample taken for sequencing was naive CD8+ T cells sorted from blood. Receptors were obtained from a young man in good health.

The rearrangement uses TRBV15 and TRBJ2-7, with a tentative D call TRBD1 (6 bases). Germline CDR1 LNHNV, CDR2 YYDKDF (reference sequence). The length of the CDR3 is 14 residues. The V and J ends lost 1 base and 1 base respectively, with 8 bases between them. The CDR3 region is CATSRGTESYEQYF. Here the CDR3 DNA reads TGTGCCACCAGCAGAGGGACAGAGTCCTACGAGCAGTACTTC.

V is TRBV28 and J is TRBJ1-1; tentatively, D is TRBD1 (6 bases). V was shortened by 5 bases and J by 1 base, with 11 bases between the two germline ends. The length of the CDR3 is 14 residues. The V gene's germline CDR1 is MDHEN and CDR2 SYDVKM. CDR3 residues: CASSTRGWNTEAFF. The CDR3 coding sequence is TGTGCCAGCAGTACGAGGGGGTGGAACACTGAAGCTTTCTTT.

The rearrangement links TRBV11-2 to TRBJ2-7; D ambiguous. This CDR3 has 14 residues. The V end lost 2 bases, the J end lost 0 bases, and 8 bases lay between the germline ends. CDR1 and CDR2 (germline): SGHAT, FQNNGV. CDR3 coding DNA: TGTGCCAGCAGCTTACTTGGGGACTCCTACGAGCAGTACTTC. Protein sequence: CASSLLGDSYEQYF.

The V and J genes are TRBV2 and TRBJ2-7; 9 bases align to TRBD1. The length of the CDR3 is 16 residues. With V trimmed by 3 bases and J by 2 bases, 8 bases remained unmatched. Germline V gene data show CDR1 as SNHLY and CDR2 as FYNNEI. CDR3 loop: CASSDPRDRETYEQYF. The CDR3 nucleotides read TGTGCCAGCAGTGATCCTAGGGACAGGGAAACCTACGAGCAGTACTTC. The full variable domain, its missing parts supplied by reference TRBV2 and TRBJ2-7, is EPEVTQTPSHQVTQMGQEVILRCVPISNHLYFYWYRQILGQKVEFLVSFYNNEISEKSEIFDDQFSVERPDGSNFTLKIRSTKLEDSAMYFCASSDPRDRETYEQYFGPGTRLTVT.

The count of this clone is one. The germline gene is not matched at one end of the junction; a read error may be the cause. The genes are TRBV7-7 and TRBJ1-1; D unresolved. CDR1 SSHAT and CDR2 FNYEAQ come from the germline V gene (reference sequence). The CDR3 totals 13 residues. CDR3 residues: CASSLAEGTEAFF. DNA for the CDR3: TGTGCTAGCAGCTTAGCGGAAGGGACTGAAGCTTTCTTT.

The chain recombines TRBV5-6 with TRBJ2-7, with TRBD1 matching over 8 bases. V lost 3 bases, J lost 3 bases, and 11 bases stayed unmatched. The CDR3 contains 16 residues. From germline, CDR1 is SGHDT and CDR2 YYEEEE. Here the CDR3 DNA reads TGTGCCAGCAGCTACAACCGGGACAGGCGTTACTACGAGCAGTACTTC. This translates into CASSYNRDRRYYEQYF.

CDR3 residues: CASSLDVTGEYNEQFF. As DNA, the CDR3 is TGTGCCAGCAGCTTAGATGTCACGGGAGAGTACAATGAGCAGTTCTTC. The chain is built from TRBV11-3 and TRBJ2-1; possible D gene TRBD2, 6 bases. Germline V gene data show CDR1 as SGHNT and CDR2 as YENEEA. The CDR3 runs to 16 residues. V lost 0 bases and J lost 4, with 13 bases in between.

The CDR3 loop is CASSQYTGETYEQYF. CDR3 bases: TGCGCCAGCAGCCAATACACAGGGGAGACCTACGAGCAGTACTTC. The chain recombines TRBV4-1 with TRBJ2-7; 7 bases match TRBD1. This CDR3 has 15 amino acids. From germline, CDR1 is MGHRA and CDR2 YSYEKL. J was trimmed by 2 bases and V by 2 bases; bases with no gene match: 6.

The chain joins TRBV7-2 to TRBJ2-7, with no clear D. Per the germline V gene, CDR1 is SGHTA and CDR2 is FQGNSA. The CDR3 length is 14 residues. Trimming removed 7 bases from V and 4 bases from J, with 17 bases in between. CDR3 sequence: CASNVDTLGYEQYF. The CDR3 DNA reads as TGTGCCAGCAACGTAGATACTCTTGGGTACGAGCAGTACTTC.

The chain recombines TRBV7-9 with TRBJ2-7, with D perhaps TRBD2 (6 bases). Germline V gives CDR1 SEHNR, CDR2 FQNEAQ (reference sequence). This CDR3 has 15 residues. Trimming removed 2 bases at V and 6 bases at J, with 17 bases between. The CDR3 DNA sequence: TGTGCCAGCAGCTTATTGCGGGATAGGGTGGGCGAGCAGTACTTC. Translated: CASSLLRDRVGEQYF.

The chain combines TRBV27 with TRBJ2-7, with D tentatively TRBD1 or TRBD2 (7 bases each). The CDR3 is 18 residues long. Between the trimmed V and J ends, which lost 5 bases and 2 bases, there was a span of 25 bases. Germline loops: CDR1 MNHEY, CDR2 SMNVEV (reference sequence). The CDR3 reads CASSPGTVLTSKPYEQYF. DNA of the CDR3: TGTGCCAGCAGTCCAGGGACAGTGTTGACTAGCAAGCCCTACGAGCAGTACTTC.

The CDR3, as DNA: TGTGCCAGTAGTGTAGGGTGGGACAGGGGCGTCGGGGAGCTGTTTTTT. Its protein is CASSVGWDRGVGELFF. The chain carries TRBV19 and TRBJ2-2; 10 nucleotides line up with TRBD1. Germline V gene sequence: CDR1 LNHDA, CDR2 SQIVND (reference sequence). The length of the CDR3 is 16 residues. The J segment lost 7 bases and the V segment lost 5 bases, leaving 10 bases of the junction unmatched.

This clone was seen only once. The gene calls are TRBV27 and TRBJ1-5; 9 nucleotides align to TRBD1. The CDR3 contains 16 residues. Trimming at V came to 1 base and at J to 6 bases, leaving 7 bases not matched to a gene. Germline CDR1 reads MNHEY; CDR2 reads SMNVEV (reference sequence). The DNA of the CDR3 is TGTGCCAGCAGTTTATACGGGACAGGGCCCCCTCAGCCCCAGCATTTT. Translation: CASSLYGTGPPQPQHF.

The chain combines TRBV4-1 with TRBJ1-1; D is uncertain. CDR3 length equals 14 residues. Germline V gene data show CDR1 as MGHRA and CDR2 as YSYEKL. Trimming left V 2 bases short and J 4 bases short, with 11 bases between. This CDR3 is CASSQRGVGTEAFF. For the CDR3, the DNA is TGCGCCAGCAGCCAACGAGGAGTTGGCACTGAAGCTTTCTTT.